The 8 T cell receptor beta chains below come from one sample, sequenced in a study of sequential checkpoint blockade in melanoma. Treatment reported: randomized to nivolumab then ipilimumab (arm A) or the reverse (arm B). The assay was immunoSEQ multiplex PCR, and TCRdb's table has in-frame clones only and misses some. The table has about 9,300 clones, 25% to 30% seen once. This sample comprised tumor tissue (inferred from file names), obtained from a patient given nivolumab and ipilimumab in sequence. The receptor source for this set is a human donor with melanoma.

V is TRBV5-1 and J is TRBJ2-3; 8 nucleotides line up with TRBD2. From germline, CDR1 is SGHRS and CDR2 YFSETQ. V shed 7 bases, J shed 3 bases, and the junction held 7 bases outside the gene matches. This CDR3 is built from 14 residues. CDR3 nucleotide sequence: TGCGCCAGCGGGGCGGGGGGCCGTACAGATACGCAGTATTTT. This gives the protein CASGAGGRTDTQYF.

The genes are TRBV5-1 and TRBJ1-4; 7 bases are shared with TRBD1. V was pared by 0 bases and J by 4 bases, with 3 bases of the junction left unmatched. CDR1 and CDR2 from the germline V gene are SGHRS and YFSETQ. The CDR3 is made up of 15 amino acids. The CDR3 reads CASSLGDRHNEKLFF. CDR3 DNA: TGCGCCAGCAGCTTGGGGGACAGACATAATGAAAAACTGTTTTTT.

The rearrangement joins TRBV12-5 to TRBJ2-2, with 8 positions matching TRBD1. The CDR3 consists of 13 residues. Germline values: CDR1 LGHNT, CDR2 FRNRAP. DNA of the CDR3: TGTGCATGGTGGACAGGGTACACCGGGGAGCTGTTTTTT. It specifies CAWWTGYTGELFF.

This clone was seen a few times. The V and J genes are TRBV6-8 and TRBJ1-2, with D unclear. The V end was cut by 5 bases, the J end by 2 bases, with 18 bases between. Germline lookup yields CDR1 MNHGY and CDR2 SAAAGT. This CDR3 has 16 amino acids. The CDR3 is CASSPRTARANYGYTF. The CDR3, as DNA: TGTGCCAGCAGTCCTCGGACGGCCCGGGCAAACTATGGCTACACCTTC.

The table lists this clone with many counts. The chain employs TRBV11-3 and TRBJ2-1; 9 bases fit TRBD2. Germline loops: CDR1 SGHNT, CDR2 YENEEA. The CDR3 runs to 18 residues. The V gene end was trimmed by 0 bases and the J gene end by 5 bases; junction bases not matched to a gene: 11. The CDR3 DNA sequence: TGTGCCAGCAGCTTAGAAGGTAGCGGGGGCTACACTAACAATGAGCAGTTCTTC. Protein: CASSLEGSGGYTNNEQFF.

This clone showed up just a few times. The genes are TRBV6-8 and TRBJ1-3; D is ambiguous. Germline CDR1 and CDR2: MNHGY and SAAAGT. The CDR3 runs to 14 residues. V was clipped by 7 bases and J by 1 base, with 11 bases between them. The CDR3 bases are TGTGCCAGCAACGACGGAATATCTGGAAACACCATATATTTT. It is translated as CASNDGISGNTIYF.

This clone has a count of ten or more. The chain combines TRBV11-3 with TRBJ2-1; 8 bases are a match to TRBD1. V trimming: 3 bases; J trimming: 0 bases; junction bases outside the gene matches: 4. The CDR3 covers 16 residues. From germline, CDR1 is SGHNT and CDR2 YENEEA. DNA for the CDR3: TGTGCCAGCAGCTTTGGGACAGGTTCCTCCTACAATGAGCAGTTCTTC. This gives the protein CASSFGTGSSYNEQFF.

The V and J genes are TRBV15 and TRBJ1-1; TRBD1 is a possible D gene (5 bases). The CDR3 is 14 amino acids. The V gene's germline CDR1 is LNHNV and CDR2 YYDKDF (reference sequence). Trimming left V 1 base short and J 4 bases short, with 10 bases between. The CDR3, as DNA: TGTGCCACCAGCAGAGGAGAAAGGGGCACTGAAGCTTTCTTT. It yields the protein CATSRGERGTEAFF.